This TCR beta chain is drawn from a study of T-cell memory formation after mild COVID-19. Background on the study: Largely, TCR clusters stayed within a single donor. General observations from the study: While clones contracting from day 15 to 85 were balanced between CD4 and CD8, later expanders leaned CD4+. Most CD4+ clones that shrank were in CM and EM, while CD8+ ones turned up in EMRA.

This clonotype has only a few counts. The antigen remains undetermined. The CDR3 extends over 15 amino acids. Germline CDR1 and CDR2: SGHTA and FQGTGA. The V end was cut by 0 bases, the J end by 5 bases, with 11 bases between. Each CDR3 protein gets one entry after TCRdb re-called the 5' RACE reads with MiXCR. The data contain more than 120,000 distinct CDR3 sequences, over 15% of them seen just once; the ten biggest clones take up about 2%. The source of this sequence is an adult woman who had mild COVID-19 (a few samples of this study predate the infection). Cell type and time point are not known. The chain combines TRBV7-3 with TRBJ2-1; no clear D gene. The sequenced material came from PBMCs or a T cell subset sorted from them (not recorded which). In DNA, the CDR3 is TGTGCCAGCAGCTTAACCCCCCTCGCGAACAATGAGCAGTTCTTC. Its translation is CASSLTPLANNEQFF.